These 10 T cell receptor beta chains were all obtained from the same sample, sequenced in a study of STAT5B mutations in CD4+ large granular lymphocyte leukemia. Sequenced by immunoSEQ multiplex PCR; TCRdb stores in-frame clones only, minus some. Of tens of thousands of clones in the sample, roughly 70% are singletons; the top ten hold more than 1.5%. Material for sequencing was CD4+ T cells from blood buffy coats. Receptors were obtained from a human donor in good health.

This clone was found a few times. The V gene is TRBV29-1, the J gene TRBJ1-4; D unresolved. CDR3 size: 13 residues. The V gene lost 3 bases and the J gene lost 8 bases, with 13 bases spanning the gap. Germline V gives CDR1 SQVTM, CDR2 ANQGSEA. The CDR3 reads CSVEAGSEEKLFF. As DNA, the CDR3 is TGCAGCGTTGAGGCGGGCTCGGAGGAAAAACTGTTTTTT.

V gene TRBV7-2 combines with J gene TRBJ1-1; no firm D call. CDR1 and CDR2 (germline): SGHTA, FQGNSA. V lost 0 bases and J 1 base, leaving 9 bases between the germline ends. CDR3 length: 15 amino acids. The CDR3 is CASSLAAHPNTEAFF. The CDR3 bases are TGTGCCAGCAGCTTAGCGGCACACCCGAACACTGAAGCTTTCTTT.

The rearrangement links TRBV7-3 to TRBJ1-2; 9 nucleotides agree with TRBD1. V gave up 5 bases and J gave up 7 bases; unmatched junction bases: 5. This CDR3 region has 13 residues. Per the germline V gene, CDR1 is SGHTA and CDR2 is FQGTGA. CDR3 nucleotide sequence: TGTGCCAGCAGCCGGGACAGGGTCTCTGGCTACACCTTC. It codes for CASSRDRVSGYTF. The variable domain in full, completed from reference TRBV7-3 and TRBJ1-2, reads GAGVSQTPSNKVTEKGKYVELRCDPISGHTALYWYRQSLGQGPEFLIYFQGTGAADDSGLPNDRFFAVRPEGSVSTLKIQRTERGDSAVYLCASSRDRVSGYTFGSGTRLTVV.

The rearrangement joins TRBV7-2 to TRBJ2-6; D is unresolved. Germline V gives CDR1 SGHTA, CDR2 FQGNSA. The CDR3 loop spans 15 amino acids. V was clipped by 3 bases and J by 0 bases, with 6 bases between them. In DNA, the CDR3 is TGTGCCAGCAGCTTCGCCCTCTCTGGGGCCAACGTCCTGACTTTC. This translates into CASSFALSGANVLTF.

This clone rates as medium-sized. The chain is built from TRBV6-1 and TRBJ2-7; D possibly corresponds to TRBD1 (5 bases). Germline V CDR1 and CDR2: MNHNS, SASEGT. This CDR3 contains 13 residues. Between the trimmed V and J ends, which lost 10 bases and 2 bases, there was a span of 15 bases. The CDR3 region is CATIVDTPYEQYV. The CDR3 DNA sequence: TGTGCCACTATAGTGGACACTCCCTACGAGCAGTACGTC.

The rearrangement links TRBV30 to TRBJ2-3, with D perhaps TRBD1 (5 bases). Germline lookup yields CDR1 GTSNPN and CDR2 SVGIG (reference sequence). The CDR3 runs to 15 residues. V lost 7 bases and J lost 0, with 17 bases in between. CDR3 coding DNA: TGTGCCTCGAAACCTACAGGAATAAGCACAGATACGCAGTATTTT. Protein product: CASKPTGISTDTQYF.

V usage is TRBV6-1 and J usage is TRBJ1-1; the D is unclear. The CDR3 contains 13 residues. The germline CDR1 and CDR2 sequences are MNHNS and SASEGT. V lost 7 bases, J lost 1 base, and 10 bases lay in between. The CDR3 bases are TGTGCCAGCATCTCAGGCCAGAACACTGAAGCTTTCTTT. This translates into CASISGQNTEAFF.

The rearrangement uses TRBV2 and TRBJ2-5, with D unresolved. Between the trimmed V and J ends, which lost 6 bases and 6 bases, there was a span of 14 bases. The CDR3 has 13 residues. The germline V gene has CDR1 SNHLY and CDR2 FYNNEI. The DNA for the CDR3 is TGTGCCAGCAGCGAAAACAACGAACAGACCCAGTACTTC. Encoded protein: CASSENNEQTQYF.

This clone has just a few counts. This rearrangement joins TRBV28 to TRBJ1-2; 7 bases line up with TRBD1. The trim removed 7 bases at V and 0 bases at J, leaving 8 bases unmatched. CDR3 size: 15 residues. Germline-derived CDR1 and CDR2 are MDHEN and SYDVKM. The CDR3: CASTVVDRANYGYTF. The DNA for the CDR3 is TGTGCCAGCACGGTCGTAGACAGGGCTAACTATGGCTACACCTTC.

V gene TRBV14 combines with J gene TRBJ1-5; D is unresolved. This CDR3 has 15 amino acids. Germline values: CDR1 SGHDN, CDR2 FVKESK. The V end lost 1 base, the J end lost 4 bases, and 11 bases lay between the germline ends. The DNA for the CDR3 is TGTGCCAGCAGCCAAGTGGTCGGGCTTAATCAGCCCCAGCATTTT. Its protein is CASSQVVGLNQPQHF.